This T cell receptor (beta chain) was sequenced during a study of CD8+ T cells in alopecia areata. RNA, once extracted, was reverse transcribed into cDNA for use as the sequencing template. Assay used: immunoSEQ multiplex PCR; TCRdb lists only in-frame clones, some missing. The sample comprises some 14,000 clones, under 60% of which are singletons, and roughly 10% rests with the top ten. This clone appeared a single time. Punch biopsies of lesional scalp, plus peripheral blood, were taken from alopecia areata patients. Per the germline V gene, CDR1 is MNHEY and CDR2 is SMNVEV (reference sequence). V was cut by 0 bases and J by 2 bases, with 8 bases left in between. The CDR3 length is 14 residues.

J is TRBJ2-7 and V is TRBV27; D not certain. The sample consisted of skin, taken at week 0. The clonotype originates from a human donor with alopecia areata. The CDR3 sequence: CASSLSLEPYEQYF. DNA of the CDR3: TGTGCCAGCAGTTTATCTTTAGAACCCTACGAGCAGTACTTC.